A selection of T cell receptor beta chains follows, all from one sample in a study of cytomegalovirus exposure and HLA in healthy donors. Some clones are missing from TCRdb's copy, which holds only in-frame ones; the method was immunoSEQ multiplex PCR. The sample contains 130,000 to 150,000 clones, approximately 71% of which appear only once. The specimen was PBMCs. Source of these receptors: a woman aged 50 to 60 in good health and CMV-seronegative. Both conserved end residues are part of each CDR3. D genes are given only for firm matches. Rows give clone size only sometimes, using once, few, many, or a class for an expanded clone.

clone size | J gene | CDR3 length | V gene | D gene | CDR3 protein | CDR3 DNA
NA | TRBJ1-1 | 14 | TRBV6-5 | NA | CASRVTGRDTEAFF | TGTGCCAGCAGGGTAACAGGGCGGGACACTGAAGCTTTCTTT
once | TRBJ2-1 | 16 | TRBV4-3 | TRBD1 | CASSHDRDPSYNEQFF | TGCGCCAGCAGCCATGACAGGGATCCTTCCTACAATGAGCAGTTCTTC
NA | TRBJ1-1 | 14 | TRBV9 | NA | CASSVEDMNTEAFF | TGTGCCAGCAGCGTAGAGGACATGAACACTGAAGCTTTCTTT
NA | TRBJ1-2 | 15 | TRBV7-9 | NA | CASSLGQGLRYGYTF | TGCGCCAGCAGCTTAGGTCAAGGACTTAGATATGGCTACACCTTC
NA | TRBJ2-7 | 15 | TRBV28 | NA | CASSTTRLWSYEQYF | TGTGCCAGCAGTACGACTAGGCTGTGGTCCTACGAGCAGTACTTC
NA | TRBJ2-7 | 14 | TRBV5-6 | NA | CASSFRSGSYEQYF | TGTGCCAGCAGCTTCAGGTCAGGGTCTTACGAGCAGTACTTC
NA | TRBJ1-3 | 14 | TRBV27 | NA | CASSFKGTGNTIYF | TGTGCCAGCAGTTTTAAGGGGACTGGAAACACCATATATTTT
NA | TRBJ1-1 | 20 | TRBV14 | TRBD1 | CASSQEVYTGTGSKNTEAFF | TGTGCCAGCAGCCAAGAAGTCTATACCGGGACAGGCTCTAAGAACACTGAAGCTTTCTTT